Shown below are 31 T cell receptor beta chains from a single sample sequenced in a study of blood T cells in healthy people across ages. A sample-barcoded 5' primer and a J-beta primer mix were used in a second PCR of roughly 6 to 11 cycles. TCRdb called the 5' RACE reads again in MiXCR, with one record for every CDR3 protein. This table holds about 1.6 million distinct CDR3 sequences, 30% to 40% found once. Sequenced sample: blood. These receptors originate from a woman between 25 and 40 years old in good health.

This clonotype was seen a few times. This sequence joins TRBV28 and TRBJ2-3, with TRBD2 matching 9 bases. The junction had 5 bases not matched to a gene; V was cut back by 4 bases and J by 3 bases. The length of the CDR3 is 15 residues. Germline V lookup: CDR1 MDHEN, CDR2 SYDVKM. The CDR3 DNA follows: TGTGCCAGCAGTTGGGGCGGGAGGGAGACAGATACGCAGTATTTT. This gives the protein CASSWGGRETDTQYF.

The V and J genes are TRBV6-2 or TRBV6-3 and TRBJ1-5; tentative D call: TRBD1 (5 bases). V was shortened by 7 bases and J by 2 bases, with 15 bases between the two germline ends. The CDR3 contains 15 residues. CDR1 MNHEY and CDR2 SVGEGT come from the germline V gene. The CDR3 region is CASTTPRDGNQPQHF. CDR3 sequence (DNA): TGTGCCAGCACGACCCCCAGGGACGGCAATCAGCCCCAGCATTTT.

A single count supports this clonotype. The chain employs TRBV27 and TRBJ1-2; the match to TRBD1 covers 7 bases. With V trimmed by 6 bases and J by 3 bases, 7 bases remained unmatched. This CDR3 is built from 14 residues. From germline, CDR1 is MNHEY and CDR2 SMNVEV (reference sequence). This CDR3 is CASSSVGTDYGYTF. The CDR3 nucleotides are TGTGCCAGCAGCTCAGTGGGGACAGACTATGGCTACACCTTC.

This clonotype has more than one count but fewer than ten. V gene TRBV29-1 combines with J gene TRBJ2-3; 9 bases map to TRBD1. Germline V gives CDR1 SQVTM, CDR2 ANQGSEA. The J segment lost 5 bases and the V segment lost 5 bases, leaving 11 bases of the junction unmatched. CDR3 length: 15 amino acids. CDR3 in amino acids: CSVTGTGKGRDTQYF. The CDR3, as DNA: TGCAGCGTTACCGGGACAGGGAAGGGGCGAGATACGCAGTATTTT.

This clonotype was seen a few times. The germline gene is not matched at one end of the junction; a read error may be the cause. This chain links TRBV29-1 with TRBJ2-5, with 9 bases lining up with TRBD2. The CDR3 has 15 residues. CDR1 and CDR2 from the germline V gene are SQVTM and ANQGSEA. CDR3 sequence reads: CSVQDLAGAGGAQYF. The CDR3 DNA sequence: TGCAGCGTTCAAGACTTAGCGGGGGCCGGAGGGGCCCAGTACTTC.

The V and J genes are TRBV27 and TRBJ2-3; 7 nucleotides agree with TRBD2. Germline values: CDR1 MNHEY, CDR2 SMNVEV (reference sequence). The CDR3 covers 15 residues. The trim removed 7 bases at V and 4 bases at J, leaving 11 bases unmatched. The CDR3 loop is CASINLKRGSDTQYF. The CDR3 bases are TGTGCCAGCATCAACCTGAAGCGGGGTTCAGATACGCAGTATTTT.

The chain couples TRBV2 to TRBJ2-2; D possibly uses TRBD1 or TRBD2 (5 bases each). With 2 bases removed from V and 4 bases from J, the gap between germline ends came to 11 bases. Per the germline V gene, CDR1 is SNHLY and CDR2 is FYNNEI. The CDR3 length is 15 residues. The CDR3 DNA reads as TGTGCCAGCAGTGAATATGGGGGTAGCACCGGGGAGCTGTTTTTT. Residues: CASSEYGGSTGELFF.

The V and J genes are TRBV24-1 and TRBJ1-2, with 8 nucleotides matching TRBD1. Germline trimming cut 5 bases from V and 9 bases from J; bases unmatched to any gene: 7. Germline loops: CDR1 KGHDR, CDR2 SFDVKD. The CDR3 is 13 amino acids. The CDR3 DNA follows: TGTGCCACCAGTGCGACAGGACAGGGTCGCTACACCTTC. It yields the protein CATSATGQGRYTF.

In DNA, the CDR3 is TGTGCCAGCAGTCTCCATTACCTGGGACAGTCCTACGAGCAGTACTTC. Protein sequence: CASSLHYLGQSYEQYF. The chain uses TRBV27 and TRBJ2-5; 7 nucleotides align to TRBD1. The last part of the DNA fits TRBJ2-7 better; the J call may be wrong. The V gene's germline CDR1 is MNHEY and CDR2 SMNVEV (reference sequence). This CDR3 has 16 residues.

The chain couples TRBV28 to TRBJ1-2; unclear D gene. Deletions cut 7 bases from V and 2 bases from J, with 14 bases between. Germline V gene lookup returns CDR1 MDHEN and CDR2 SYDVKM. The CDR3 has 14 residues. CDR3 sequence (DNA): TGTGCCAGCACCCCCAGGAGATCCAACTATGGCTACACCTTC. Translation: CASTPRRSNYGYTF.

The chain carries TRBV7-2 and TRBJ2-2; no clear D. V was shortened by 3 bases and J by 8 bases, with 10 bases between the two germline ends. Germline CDR1 SGHTA, CDR2 FQGNSA. This CDR3 has 13 amino acids. The DNA for the CDR3 is TGTGCCAGCAGCTTCTACAGTCCAGGGGAGCTGTTTTTT. Encoded protein: CASSFYSPGELFF.

The V and J genes are TRBV5-5 and TRBJ2-5; a weak D match, TRBD2 (6 bases). The CDR3 sequence is 14 residues long. V lost 3 bases and J lost 1, with 10 bases in between. Germline V CDR1 and CDR2: SGHKS, YYEKEE (reference sequence). CDR3 in DNA: TGTGCCAGCAGCTGGGGACTCTCCCAAGAGACCCAGTACTTC. It is translated as CASSWGLSQETQYF. The whole variable domain, remainder taken from reference TRBV5-5 and TRBJ2-5, is DAGVTQSPTHLIKTRGQQVTLRCSPISGHKSVSWYQQVLGQGPQFIFQYYEKEERGRGNFPDRFSARQFPNYSSELNVNALLLGDSALYLCASSWGLSQETQYFGPGTRLLVL.

There are many counts of this clonotype. The chain's CDR3 is CASSQEFGTGSSVEGYTF. Written as DNA, the CDR3 is TGCGCCAGCAGCCAAGAATTCGGGACAGGGAGTTCTGTGGAAGGCTACACCTTC. V usage is TRBV4-1 and J usage is TRBJ1-2; 9 nucleotides agree with TRBD1. The CDR3 has 18 amino acids. With V trimmed by 0 bases and J by 8 bases, 16 bases remained unmatched. Germline CDR1 reads MGHRA; CDR2 reads YSYEKL.

The V gene is TRBV7-2, the J gene TRBJ2-3; D not certain. There are 14 residues in the CDR3. Germline lookup yields CDR1 SGHTA and CDR2 FQGNSA. V lost 2 bases and J lost 4, with 10 bases in between. The CDR3 coding sequence is TGTGCCAGCAGCTTATTGCTAGTGGCAGATACGCAGTATTTT. The encoded protein is CASSLLLVADTQYF. The complete variable domain, with remaining parts taken from reference TRBV7-2 and TRBJ2-3, reads GAGVSQSPSNKVTEKGKDVELRCDPISGHTALYWYRQSLGQGLEFLIYFQGNSAPDKSGLPSDRFSAERTGGSVSTLTIQRTQQEDSAVYLCASSLLLVADTQYFGPGTRLTVL.

The V and J genes are TRBV20-1 and TRBJ2-5; no reliable D call. Germline CDR1 DFQATT, CDR2 SNEGSKA (reference sequence). Deletions cut 7 bases from V and 5 bases from J, with 8 bases between. CDR3 size: 10 residues. The chain's CDR3 is CSGSKETQYF. As DNA, the CDR3 is TGCAGTGGTTCGAAGGAGACCCAGTACTTC.

Ten or more counts support this clonotype. The chain combines TRBV20-1 with TRBJ1-5; tentative D call: TRBD1 (5 bases). CDR3 size: 15 residues. Germline V gene sequence: CDR1 DFQATT, CDR2 SNEGSKA (reference sequence). Trimming pared 4 bases from V and 2 bases from J, leaving 15 bases between. The chain's CDR3 is CSANNQGMRNQPQHF. The DNA of the CDR3 is TGCAGTGCTAACAATCAGGGTATGCGCAATCAGCCCCAGCATTTT.

This clonotype was observed a few times. The J gene is TRBJ2-1, the V gene TRBV20-1, with D perhaps TRBD1 (6 bases). V lost 6 bases to trimming and J lost 1 base, with 10 bases between them. CDR3 size: 13 residues. CDR1 DFQATT and CDR2 SNEGSKA come from the germline V gene (reference sequence). The CDR3 region is CSALDSSYNEQFF. CDR3 DNA: TGCAGTGCCTTGGACAGTTCCTACAATGAGCAGTTCTTC.

About this clonotype: This sequence may be a read error, since a much larger clone differs from it by one base. The genes are TRBV29-1 and TRBJ2-3; D is unresolved. Germline loops: CDR1 SQVTM, CDR2 ANQGSEA. V lost 0 bases, J lost 0 bases, and 16 bases lay in between. The CDR3 consists of 17 residues. The CDR3 protein is CSVEDHSERPSTDTQYF. CDR3 nucleotide sequence: TGCAGCGTTGAAGATCACAGCGAGCGTCCTAGCACAGATACGCAGTATTTT.

The rearrangement links TRBV2 to TRBJ1-5, with D possibly matching TRBD1 (5 bases). This CDR3 region has 15 residues. The germline gives CDR1 SNHLY, CDR2 FYNNEI. V shed 4 bases and J shed 3 bases, with 13 bases lying between them. CDR3 loop: CASSGDQGTNQPQHF. CDR3 nucleotide sequence: TGTGCCAGCAGTGGGGACCAAGGGACCAATCAGCCCCAGCATTTT.

This clonotype was counted at least ten times. The rearrangement uses TRBV29-1 and TRBJ2-7; 8 nucleotides line up with TRBD2. CDR1 and CDR2 (germline): SQVTM, ANQGSEA. The J segment lost 0 bases and the V segment lost 7 bases, leaving 8 bases of the junction unmatched. The CDR3 consists of 14 residues. The DNA of the CDR3 is TGCAGCGCCTCCCCGACTAGCGTCTCCTACGAGCAGTACTTC. It translates to CSASPTSVSYEQYF.

The chain joins TRBV2 to TRBJ2-7, with D perhaps TRBD2 (6 bases). This CDR3 spans 15 amino acids. Germline V gene sequence: CDR1 SNHLY, CDR2 FYNNEI. V was shortened by 2 bases and J by 7 bases, with 18 bases between the two germline ends. CDR3 protein: CASSELGLFLPEQYF. The CDR3, as DNA: TGTGCCAGCAGTGAACTAGGACTATTCCTACCGGAGCAGTACTTC.

The gene calls are TRBV27 and TRBJ1-1; TRBD1 agrees at 8 bases. This CDR3 spans 16 amino acids. From germline, CDR1 is MNHEY and CDR2 SMNVEV (reference sequence). J was trimmed by 5 bases and V by 1 base; bases with no gene match: 9. CDR3 bases: TGTGCCAGCAGTTTATTTCCCCAGGGGGCTGGAACTGAAGCTTTCTTT. Amino acids: CASSLFPQGAGTEAFF.

This chain links TRBV2 with TRBJ1-6, with D hard to call. The germline CDR1 and CDR2 sequences are SNHLY and FYNNEI. Trimming stripped 7 bases from V and 10 bases from J, with 8 bases between. CDR3 size: 11 residues. DNA for the CDR3: TGTGCCAGCAATTCCCTCTCACCCCTCCACTTT. Its protein product is CASNSLSPLHF.

The chain recombines TRBV20-1 with TRBJ2-7; TRBD2 aligns across 10 bases. The germline CDR1 and CDR2 sequences are DFQATT and SNEGSKA (reference sequence). There are 15 residues in the CDR3. V gave up 7 bases and J gave up 4 bases; unmatched junction bases: 13. CDR3 loop: CSVRAPGTSAYEQYF. The CDR3 DNA follows: TGCAGTGTACGGGCGCCCGGGACTAGCGCATACGAGCAGTACTTC.

Only a few counts were recorded for this clonotype. This rearrangement joins TRBV27 to TRBJ2-1; possible D gene TRBD2, 6 bases. Germline CDR1 MNHEY, CDR2 SMNVEV (reference sequence). This CDR3 has 16 amino acids. V lost 5 bases to trimming and J lost 7 bases, with 21 bases between them. CDR3 amino acids: CASSPIGHSGGNEQFF. CDR3 DNA sequence: TGTGCCAGCAGTCCAATCGGACACTCCGGGGGAAATGAGCAGTTCTTC.

The genes are TRBV12-3 or TRBV12-4 and TRBJ2-7; D gene ambiguous. The CDR3 runs 14 residues. Trimming pared 5 bases from V and 3 bases from J, leaving 14 bases between. CDR3 in DNA: TGTGCCAGCAGTGGGCCCCCTAGGTACTACGAGCAGTACTTC. Amino acids: CASSGPPRYYEQYF.

The V gene is TRBV6-2 or TRBV6-3, the J gene TRBJ2-5; unclear D gene. Trimming pared 6 bases from V and 2 bases from J, leaving 10 bases between. Germline V gene data show CDR1 as MNHEY and CDR2 as SVGEGT. The CDR3 has 13 residues. CDR3 region: CASRYHGQETQYF. Here the CDR3 DNA reads TGTGCCAGCAGATATCATGGACAAGAGACCCAGTACTTC.

CDR3 nucleotide sequence: TGCAGCGTTGTCACGGGGGATAACTATGGCTACACCTTC. This sequence encodes CSVVTGDNYGYTF. J is TRBJ1-2 and V is TRBV29-1; a possible D gene is TRBD1 (5 bases). Per the germline V gene, CDR1 is SQVTM and CDR2 is ANQGSEA. Trimming cost V 4 bases and J 1 base, with 10 bases left between them. The CDR3 has 13 residues.

Note on this clonotype: An end of the junction differs from the germline gene, which may be a read error. The chain recombines TRBV6-1 with TRBJ1-4; D ambiguous. Germline CDR1 and CDR2: MNHNS and SASEGT. The CDR3 consists of 14 residues. This CDR3 is CASSDRLTSEKLFF. CDR3 nucleotide sequence: TGTGCCAGCAGTGATCGGTTAACTAGTGAAAAACTGTTTTTT.

There are many counts of this clonotype. This rearrangement joins TRBV3-1 to TRBJ2-3; D is possibly TRBD1 (5 bases). Germline CDR1 and CDR2: LGHDT and YNNKEL (reference sequence). Between the trimmed V and J ends, which lost 4 bases and 8 bases, there was a span of 13 bases. This CDR3 comprises 13 residues. DNA of the CDR3: TGTGCCAGCAGCCCCCAGGGTTCTAGTACGCAGTATTTT. It encodes CASSPQGSSTQYF.

This chain links TRBV6-2 or TRBV6-3 with TRBJ2-4; no clear D. V shed 3 bases and J shed 0 bases, with 15 bases lying between them. Germline V gene sequence: CDR1 MNHEY, CDR2 SVGEGT. The CDR3 totals 17 residues. DNA for the CDR3: TGTGCCAGCAGTTATCCTCAAGCCCGAATAGCCAAAAACATTCAGTACTTC. Residues: CASSYPQARIAKNIQYF.